This is a list of T cell receptor beta chains from one sample in a study of identical twins. TCRdb recomputed calls from the 5' RACE reads with MiXCR, one row per CDR3 protein. The sample consists of approximately 530,000 distinct CDR3 sequences, 20% to 25% of them appearing once. These data were also filed under a second study, of yellow fever vaccine responses in identical twins.

Source material: CD4+ T cells sorted from blood. These receptors originate from a woman between 18 and 29 years old in good health. Each CDR3 is given with its conserved first and last residue. Fields, in order: D gene, V gene, J gene, clone size, CDR3 DNA, CDR3 protein. D genes are given only for firm matches. Clone size is stated in some rows and not others, as once, few, many or a class when expanded.

d_gene: -
v_gene: TRBV18
j_gene: TRBJ2-7
abundance: few
CDR3nt: TGTGCCAGCTCGCCTGACAGAGTTTCCTACGAGCAGTACTTC
CDR3aa: CASSPDRVSYEQYF

d_gene: TRBD2
v_gene: TRBV3-1
j_gene: TRBJ2-1
abundance: -
CDR3nt: TGTGCCAGCAGCAGGGGGACTAGCGGGAGCCTGCAGTTCTTC
CDR3aa: CASSRGTSGSLQFF

d_gene: TRBD2
v_gene: TRBV12-3/TRBV12-4
j_gene: TRBJ2-1
abundance: few
CDR3nt: TGTGCCAGCAGTCAGTTCGGGACTAGCGGTGATCATGAGCAGTTCTTC
CDR3aa: CASSQFGTSGDHEQFF

d_gene: TRBD2
v_gene: TRBV7-9
j_gene: TRBJ2-5
abundance: -
CDR3nt: TGTGCCAGCAGCGAACGAATAGCGGGGGGGCAAGAGACCCAGTACTTC
CDR3aa: CASSERIAGGQETQYF

d_gene: TRBD1
v_gene: TRBV19
j_gene: TRBJ1-6
abundance: few
CDR3nt: TGTGCCAGTAGTTTTACCGGGACAGCTAACTATAATTCACCCCTCCACTTT
CDR3aa: CASSFTGTANYNSPLHF

d_gene: TRBD1
v_gene: TRBV5-1
j_gene: TRBJ2-6
abundance: few
CDR3nt: TGCGCCAGCAGCACTGTACAGGGGGCGATGTTTAGCTCTGGGGCCAACGTCCTGACTTTC
CDR3aa: CASSTVQGAMFSSGANVLTF

d_gene: -
v_gene: TRBV12-3/TRBV12-4
j_gene: TRBJ1-1
abundance: few
CDR3nt: TGTGCCAGCAGTTTGTTAGTAGTGAACACTGAAGCTTTCTTT
CDR3aa: CASSLLVVNTEAFF

d_gene: TRBD2
v_gene: TRBV2
j_gene: TRBJ2-5
abundance: -
CDR3nt: TGTGCCAGCAGGGGGGGGGGTGTCCAAGAGACCCAGTACTTC
CDR3aa: CASRGGGVQETQYF

d_gene: -
v_gene: TRBV3-1
j_gene: TRBJ2-5
abundance: many
CDR3nt: TGTGCCAGCAGCCCCCGGAGCAAAGAGACCCAGTACTTC
CDR3aa: CASSPRSKETQYF

d_gene: -
v_gene: TRBV11-2
j_gene: TRBJ1-1
abundance: -
CDR3nt: TGTGCCAGCATCATAACGACCGGGGGGACTGAAGCTTTCTTT
CDR3aa: CASIITTGGTEAFF

d_gene: TRBD1
v_gene: TRBV25-1
j_gene: TRBJ2-2
abundance: -
CDR3nt: TGTGCCAGCAGAAGCGCCGGGACAGGGTTCACCGGGGAGCTGTTTTTT
CDR3aa: CASRSAGTGFTGELFF

d_gene: TRBD2
v_gene: TRBV10-1
j_gene: TRBJ2-1
abundance: -
CDR3nt: TGCGCCAGCAGTGAAATAGCGGGGGGCGGCAATGAGCAGTTCTTC
CDR3aa: CASSEIAGGGNEQFF

d_gene: TRBD2
v_gene: TRBV4-1
j_gene: TRBJ2-3
abundance: -
CDR3nt: TGCGCCAGCAGCCAAGATCCGGCGGGGGGTTTGGTTGATACGCAGTATTTT
CDR3aa: CASSQDPAGGLVDTQYF

d_gene: TRBD2
v_gene: TRBV9
j_gene: TRBJ2-1
abundance: few
CDR3nt: TGTGCCAGCAGCCCCGGGACTAGCGGCGGTGAGCAGTTCTTC
CDR3aa: CASSPGTSGGEQFF

d_gene: TRBD2
v_gene: TRBV6-5
j_gene: TRBJ2-2
abundance: -
CDR3nt: TGTGCCAGCAGTTATAGCGGGGGGGTGACCACCGGGGAGCTGTTTTTT
CDR3aa: CASSYSGGVTTGELFF

d_gene: -
v_gene: TRBV6-1
j_gene: TRBJ2-3
abundance: few
CDR3nt: TGTGCCAGCAAAAAGGGGTATAGCACAGATACGCAGTATTTT
CDR3aa: CASKKGYSTDTQYF

d_gene: -
v_gene: TRBV6-1
j_gene: TRBJ2-1
abundance: -
CDR3nt: TGTGCCAGCACCCCTAGTAGCTCCTACAATGAGCAGTTCTTC
CDR3aa: CASTPSSSYNEQFF

d_gene: TRBD2
v_gene: TRBV19
j_gene: TRBJ2-2
abundance: few
CDR3nt: TGTGCCAGTAGTATAGGCAGACTAGCGGGAGGGCACTCTAACACCGGGGAGCTGTTTTTT
CDR3aa: CASSIGRLAGGHSNTGELFF

d_gene: TRBD2
v_gene: TRBV20-1
j_gene: TRBJ2-2
abundance: -
CDR3nt: TGCAGTGCTATCCGGACTAGCGGCAACACCGGGGAGCTGTTTTTT
CDR3aa: CSAIRTSGNTGELFF

d_gene: -
v_gene: TRBV20-1
j_gene: TRBJ1-1
abundance: few
CDR3nt: TGCAGTGCTGCACAGGGTAGCACTGAAGCTTTCTTT
CDR3aa: CSAAQGSTEAFF

d_gene: -
v_gene: TRBV12-3/TRBV12-4
j_gene: TRBJ2-5
abundance: -
CDR3nt: TGTGCCAGCATGCTGGCAGGCCAAGAGACCCAGTACTTC
CDR3aa: CASMLAGQETQYF

d_gene: -
v_gene: TRBV27
j_gene: TRBJ1-1
abundance: -
CDR3nt: TGTGCCAGCAGTCCCAGGTCACTCATGAACACTGAAGCTTTCTTT
CDR3aa: CASSPRSLMNTEAFF

d_gene: -
v_gene: TRBV6-5
j_gene: TRBJ1-2
abundance: -
CDR3nt: TGTGCCAGCAGTCGACAGGACGGAGGCTACACCTTC
CDR3aa: CASSRQDGGYTF

d_gene: TRBD2
v_gene: TRBV29-1
j_gene: TRBJ2-3
abundance: -
CDR3nt: TGCAGCGTTGTTCTAGCGGGAGGGGGCCGCACAGATACGCAGTATTTT
CDR3aa: CSVVLAGGGRTDTQYF

d_gene: -
v_gene: TRBV24-1
j_gene: TRBJ2-5
abundance: few
CDR3nt: TGTGCCACCAGTGAACGGGGTCAGAGGGAGACCCAGTACTTC
CDR3aa: CATSERGQRETQYF

d_gene: TRBD2
v_gene: TRBV12-3/TRBV12-4
j_gene: TRBJ2-1
abundance: -
CDR3nt: TGTGCCAGCAGTTCGGGGACTAGCGGGGGGCGTAGCTCCTACAATGAGCAGTTCTTC
CDR3aa: CASSSGTSGGRSSYNEQFF

d_gene: TRBD2
v_gene: TRBV20-1
j_gene: TRBJ2-3
abundance: -
CDR3nt: TGCAGTGCTAGCTCGAGCGGGACTACAGATACGCAGTATTTT
CDR3aa: CSASSSGTTDTQYF

d_gene: TRBD2
v_gene: TRBV9
j_gene: TRBJ2-3
abundance: few
CDR3nt: TGTGCCAGCAAGGAGGGAGGGACAGATACGCAGTATTTT
CDR3aa: CASKEGGTDTQYF

d_gene: -
v_gene: TRBV12-3/TRBV12-4
j_gene: TRBJ2-1
abundance: -
CDR3nt: TGTGCCAGCAGCCCTTCGGTTAGGGTCAATGAGCAGTTCTTC
CDR3aa: CASSPSVRVNEQFF

d_gene: TRBD2
v_gene: TRBV6-1
j_gene: TRBJ2-2
abundance: few
CDR3nt: TGTGCCAGCAGTGCGACTAGCGGGGTGATCGGGGGCGGGGAGCTGTTTTTT
CDR3aa: CASSATSGVIGGGELFF

d_gene: -
v_gene: TRBV27
j_gene: TRBJ1-1
abundance: -
CDR3nt: TGTGCCAGCAGTTTCCCCGGGGCGGGGAACACTGAAGCTTTCTTT
CDR3aa: CASSFPGAGNTEAFF

d_gene: -
v_gene: TRBV6-5
j_gene: TRBJ2-6
abundance: -
CDR3nt: TGTGCCAGCAGTTCCCGAAACCAGGGGCCTGGGGCCAACGTCCTGACTTTC
CDR3aa: CASSSRNQGPGANVLTF

d_gene: -
v_gene: TRBV27
j_gene: TRBJ1-5
abundance: many
CDR3nt: TGTGCCGCCCCCCAATCGTGGGGGCAGCCCCAGCATTTT
CDR3aa: CAAPQSWGQPQHF

d_gene: -
v_gene: TRBV12-3/TRBV12-4
j_gene: TRBJ2-5
abundance: many
CDR3nt: TGTGCCAGCAGTTTTGGCGTTGAGACCCAGTACTTC
CDR3aa: CASSFGVETQYF

d_gene: -
v_gene: TRBV3-1
j_gene: TRBJ1-5
abundance: -
CDR3nt: TGTGCCAGCAGCCAAGGGAGTATGTCCCAGCATTTT
CDR3aa: CASSQGSMSQHF

d_gene: -
v_gene: TRBV12-3/TRBV12-4
j_gene: TRBJ2-1
abundance: -
CDR3nt: TGTGCCAGCAGTGCACCAACAGGGGAAGGGAGGAATGAGCAGTTCTTC
CDR3aa: CASSAPTGEGRNEQFF

d_gene: TRBD1
v_gene: TRBV7-9
j_gene: TRBJ2-7
abundance: few
CDR3nt: TGTGCCAGCAGCTTAGGAGGGGGCCACTACGAGCAGTACTTC
CDR3aa: CASSLGGGHYEQYF

d_gene: -
v_gene: TRBV4-2
j_gene: TRBJ2-3
abundance: -
CDR3nt: TGTGCCAGCAGACAAGGTATAGGGGATACAGATACGCAGTATTTT
CDR3aa: CASRQGIGDTDTQYF

d_gene: TRBD1
v_gene: TRBV4-1
j_gene: TRBJ1-2
abundance: few
CDR3nt: TGCGCCAGCAGCCAGGGAACGGACAGGGCGAGTTATGGCTACACCTTC
CDR3aa: CASSQGTDRASYGYTF

d_gene: -
v_gene: TRBV5-5
j_gene: TRBJ2-2
abundance: few
CDR3nt: TGTGCCAGCAGCTTTGAACAGAACACCGGGGAGCTGTTTTTT
CDR3aa: CASSFEQNTGELFF

d_gene: TRBD1
v_gene: TRBV10-2
j_gene: TRBJ2-7
abundance: few
CDR3nt: TGCGCCAGCAGTGAGGGACAGGGGATCTACGAGCAGTACTTC
CDR3aa: CASSEGQGIYEQYF

d_gene: -
v_gene: TRBV20-1
j_gene: TRBJ2-1
abundance: -
CDR3nt: TGCAGTGCTAGAGATGAGGGAGGTTACAAGAGCTCCTACAATGAGCAGTTCTTC
CDR3aa: CSARDEGGYKSSYNEQFF

d_gene: TRBD2
v_gene: TRBV18
j_gene: TRBJ2-3
abundance: -
CDR3nt: TGTGCCAGCTCCACCCTACGGGGGGGGTCCACAGATACGCAGTATTTT
CDR3aa: CASSTLRGGSTDTQYF

d_gene: TRBD2
v_gene: TRBV4-2
j_gene: TRBJ2-1
abundance: few
CDR3nt: TGTGCCAGCAGCCAAGATGGACTAGCGGGACAAAGGGACAATGAGCAGTTCTTC
CDR3aa: CASSQDGLAGQRDNEQFF

d_gene: -
v_gene: TRBV12-3/TRBV12-4
j_gene: TRBJ2-3
abundance: few
CDR3nt: TGTGCCAGCACTCCCCTTGGTGATACGCAGTATTTT
CDR3aa: CASTPLGDTQYF

d_gene: -
v_gene: TRBV5-1
j_gene: TRBJ2-7
abundance: few
CDR3nt: TGCGCCAGCAGGGACAGCCAATACGAGCAGTACTTC
CDR3aa: CASRDSQYEQYF

d_gene: TRBD1
v_gene: TRBV12-3/TRBV12-4
j_gene: TRBJ2-3
abundance: -
CDR3nt: TGTGCCAGCAGCTCAATGACAGGGAGTAAATTCACAGATACGCAGTATTTT
CDR3aa: CASSSMTGSKFTDTQYF

d_gene: TRBD1
v_gene: TRBV28
j_gene: TRBJ1-2
abundance: -
CDR3nt: TGTGCCAGCAGTACGACAGGGTTCGGTGATGGCTACACCTTC
CDR3aa: CASSTTGFGDGYTF

d_gene: TRBD2
v_gene: TRBV7-8
j_gene: TRBJ2-7
abundance: -
CDR3nt: TGTGCCAGCAGCTTACCTCCTAGCGGGCTAACCTACGAGCAGTACTTC
CDR3aa: CASSLPPSGLTYEQYF

d_gene: -
v_gene: TRBV20-1
j_gene: TRBJ2-1
abundance: -
CDR3nt: TGCAGTGCTACTCAGGGCGCGGGGGACACCTACAATGAGCAGTTCTTC
CDR3aa: CSATQGAGDTYNEQFF

d_gene: -
v_gene: TRBV11-2
j_gene: TRBJ1-2
abundance: few
CDR3nt: TGTGCCAGCAGCTTAGATCTCGGCTACACCTTC
CDR3aa: CASSLDLGYTF

d_gene: TRBD1
v_gene: TRBV10-1
j_gene: TRBJ2-3
abundance: -
CDR3nt: TGCGCCAGCAGTGACGAGGGGGCCGGATCAGATACGCAGTATTTT
CDR3aa: CASSDEGAGSDTQYF